The clone carrying this TCR beta chain was observed once. Assay: immunoSEQ multiplex PCR; the TCRdb copy retains only in-frame clones and omits some. The data show 600,000 to 900,000 clones, with approximately 83% seen just once and 0.0095% to 0.011% held by the top ten. This entry comes from a study of shared T cell receptors in the human thymus. Per the germline V gene, CDR1 is MGHDK and CDR2 is SYGVNS. The ends were cut back, 5 bases at V and 6 bases at J, with 20 bases in the middle. The CDR3 totals 16 residues. In addition, the sample was reused for a study of human thymus T cells. That report notes: Finnish infants who were healthy and having corrective surgery for congenital heart defects made up the donors. The source of the thymus tissue was resections taken during corrective heart surgery. Both thymic and peripheral blood repertoires showed apparently biased V and J usage.

This clonotype originated in a girl in the first two years of life with a congenital heart defect. This rearrangement joins TRBV25-1 to TRBJ2-1; TRBD2 might be the D (6 bases). The sequenced sample consisted of thymocytes. CDR3 DNA sequence: TGTGCCAGCAGTCTGAGGGGACTTGGGGTCCCCAATGAGCAGTTCTTC. Protein: CASSLRGLGVPNEQFF.